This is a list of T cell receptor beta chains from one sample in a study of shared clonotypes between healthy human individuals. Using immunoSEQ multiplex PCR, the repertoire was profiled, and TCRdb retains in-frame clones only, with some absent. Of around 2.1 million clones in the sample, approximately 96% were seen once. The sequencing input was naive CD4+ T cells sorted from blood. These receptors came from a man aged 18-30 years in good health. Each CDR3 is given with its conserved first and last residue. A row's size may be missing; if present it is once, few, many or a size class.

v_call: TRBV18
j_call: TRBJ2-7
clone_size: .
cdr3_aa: CASSPPGGEDEQYF

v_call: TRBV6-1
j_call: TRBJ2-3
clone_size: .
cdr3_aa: CASRWTGGKDTQYF

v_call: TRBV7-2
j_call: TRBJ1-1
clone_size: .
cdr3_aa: CASRLMGKGATEAFF

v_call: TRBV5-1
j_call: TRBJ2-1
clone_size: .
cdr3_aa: CASSTGGRSSYNEQFF

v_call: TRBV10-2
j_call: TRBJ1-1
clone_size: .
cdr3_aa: CASRSQGAGTEAFF

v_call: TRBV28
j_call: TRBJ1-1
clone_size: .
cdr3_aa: CASSFQAQPNTEAFF

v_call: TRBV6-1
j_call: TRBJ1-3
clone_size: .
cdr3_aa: CASSEVAGTGVSGLGNTIYF

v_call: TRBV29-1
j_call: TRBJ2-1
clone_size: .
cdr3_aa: CSVATSAEQFF

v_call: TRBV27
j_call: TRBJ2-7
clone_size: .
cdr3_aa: CASRTGTGSYEQYF

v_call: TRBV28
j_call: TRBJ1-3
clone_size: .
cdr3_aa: CASSPGDNSGNTIYF

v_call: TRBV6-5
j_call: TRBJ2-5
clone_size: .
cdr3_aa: CASSYSGGPTETQYF

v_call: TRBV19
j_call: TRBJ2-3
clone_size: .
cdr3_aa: CASSLEGGATDTQYF

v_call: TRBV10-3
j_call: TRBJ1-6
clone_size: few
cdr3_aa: CAISSARGSSPLHF

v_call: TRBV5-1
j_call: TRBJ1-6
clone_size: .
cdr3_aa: CASSFSDRVGSSGSPLHF

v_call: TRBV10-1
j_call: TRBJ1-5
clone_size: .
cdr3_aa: CASSDGASQPQHF

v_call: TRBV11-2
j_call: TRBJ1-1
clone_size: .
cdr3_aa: CASSQQGTEAFF

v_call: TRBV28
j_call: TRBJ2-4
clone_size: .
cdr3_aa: CASNSGGRDIQYF

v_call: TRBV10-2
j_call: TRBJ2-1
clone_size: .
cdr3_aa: CASNRGTALNEQFF

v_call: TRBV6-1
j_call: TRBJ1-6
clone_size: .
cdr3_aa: CASSGPILGHSPLHF

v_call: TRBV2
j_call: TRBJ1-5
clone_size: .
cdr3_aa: CASSEWGGVGNQPQHF

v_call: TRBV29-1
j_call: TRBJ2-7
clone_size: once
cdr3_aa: CSAQTGAYEQYF

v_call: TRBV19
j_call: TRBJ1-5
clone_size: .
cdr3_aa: CASNPVTSNQPQHF

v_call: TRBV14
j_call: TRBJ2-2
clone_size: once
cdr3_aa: CASSGRLGGTGELFF

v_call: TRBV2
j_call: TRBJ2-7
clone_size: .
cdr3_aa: CASSVLAGAYEQYF

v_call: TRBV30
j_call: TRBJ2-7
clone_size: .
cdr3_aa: CAWSGGYEQYF

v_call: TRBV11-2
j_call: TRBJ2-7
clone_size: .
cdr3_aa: CASSLAAYEQYF

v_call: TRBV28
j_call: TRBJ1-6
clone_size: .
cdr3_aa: CASSATGAYNSPLHF

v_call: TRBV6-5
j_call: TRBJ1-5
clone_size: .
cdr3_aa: CASSYDRVQPQHF

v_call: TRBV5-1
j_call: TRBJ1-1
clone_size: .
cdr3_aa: CASSRVPGAFF

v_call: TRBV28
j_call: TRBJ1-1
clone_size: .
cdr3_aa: CATLPVGREAFF

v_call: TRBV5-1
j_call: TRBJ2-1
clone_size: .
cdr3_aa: CASSLRDAYNEQFF

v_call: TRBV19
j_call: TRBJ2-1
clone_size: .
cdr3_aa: CASRGSRYGSYNEQFF

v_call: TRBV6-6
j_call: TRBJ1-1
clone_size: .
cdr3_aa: CASRSGTANTEAFF

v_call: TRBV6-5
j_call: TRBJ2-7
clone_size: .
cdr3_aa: CASSTYYEQYF

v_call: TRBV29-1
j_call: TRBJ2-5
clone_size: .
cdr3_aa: CSVGSGRLETQYF

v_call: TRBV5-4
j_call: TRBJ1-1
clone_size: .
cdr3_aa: CASRKDRIMNTEAFF

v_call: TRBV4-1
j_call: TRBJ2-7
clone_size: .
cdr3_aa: CASSQVWTSGLSSYEQYF

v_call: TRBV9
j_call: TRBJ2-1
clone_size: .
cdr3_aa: CASSVAGGSYNEQFF

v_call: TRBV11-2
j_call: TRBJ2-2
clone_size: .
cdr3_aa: CASSESGTGELFF

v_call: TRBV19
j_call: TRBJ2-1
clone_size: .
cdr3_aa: CASSIGKADEQFF

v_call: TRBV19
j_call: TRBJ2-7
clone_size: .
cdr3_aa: CASSKDRVPPNEQYF

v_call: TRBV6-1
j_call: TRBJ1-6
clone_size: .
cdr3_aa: CASSPGTGYGTPLHF

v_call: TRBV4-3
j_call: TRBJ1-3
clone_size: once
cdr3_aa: CASSQVPGDSGNTIYF

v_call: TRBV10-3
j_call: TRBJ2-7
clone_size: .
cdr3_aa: CAISGQAGSYEQYF

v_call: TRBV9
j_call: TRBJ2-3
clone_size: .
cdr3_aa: CASSVEYSTTDTQYF

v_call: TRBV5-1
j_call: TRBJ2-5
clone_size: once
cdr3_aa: CASSLVGGANQETQYF

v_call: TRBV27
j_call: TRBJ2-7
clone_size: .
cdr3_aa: CASSPRDRAYEQYF

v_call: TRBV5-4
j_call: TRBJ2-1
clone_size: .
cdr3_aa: CASSPTSSSYNEQFF

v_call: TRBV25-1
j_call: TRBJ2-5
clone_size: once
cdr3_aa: CASSATAQETQYF

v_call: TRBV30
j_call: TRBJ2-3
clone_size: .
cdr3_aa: CAWSRLASSTDTQYF

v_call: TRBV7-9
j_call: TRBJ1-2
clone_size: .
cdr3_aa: CASSLESYGYTF

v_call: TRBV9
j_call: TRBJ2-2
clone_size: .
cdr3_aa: CASSSASNTGELFF

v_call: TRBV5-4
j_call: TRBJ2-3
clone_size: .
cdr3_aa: CASSPVAGGLTDTQYF

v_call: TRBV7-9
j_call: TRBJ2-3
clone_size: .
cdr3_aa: CASSLQGEGMADTQYF

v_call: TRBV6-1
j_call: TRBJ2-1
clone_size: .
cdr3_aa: CASSEGTGSYNEQFF

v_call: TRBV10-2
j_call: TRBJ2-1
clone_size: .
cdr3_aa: CASSELRVNEQFF

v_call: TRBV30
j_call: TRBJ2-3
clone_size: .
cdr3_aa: CALGTESTDTQYF